Only one count was recorded for the clone carrying this T cell receptor (beta chain). Gene names follow the mouse nomenclature. The read terminates 1 residue before the CDR3 end, so the remaining end is supplied by the germline J gene. The record originates from a study of tissue T cells after allogeneic stem cell transplantation. CDR1 SGHSA and CDR2 FRNQAP come from the germline V gene. The V and J ends lost 0 bases and 6 bases, in that order; junction bases with no gene match: 9. This CDR3 contains 16 residues. Clones were read by immunoSEQ multiplex PCR, and TCRdb kept only the in-frame ones, dropping some. Of some 47,000 clones detected, 65% to 85% appear once; the ten largest clones hold 0.5% to 0.6%.

Input material: sorted cells pooled from one or two spleens. The rearrangement joins TRBV16 to TRBJ2-5; 7 bases match TRBD1. The source is a pool of C57BL/6 mice in good health. The sequenced CDR3 bases are TGTGCAAGCAGCTTAGACAGGGGGTCATGGGTTGACACCCAGTAC. Translation gives CASSLDRGSWVDTQY. The whole CDR3 protein reads CASSLDRGSWVDTQYF.